The 18 T cell receptor beta chains presented below share a single source sample, sequenced in a study of T cells in Graves' hyperthyroidism and ophthalmopathy. Amplification yielded TCR beta CDR3 regions, with RNA transcripts as the source. During a first-round RT-PCR of the TCR CDR3, the HTBI primer set was used. TCRdb reanalysed the multiplex PCR reads using MiXCR and keeps one entry per CDR3 protein. The sample holds approximately 480,000 distinct CDR3 sequences, less than 25% seen once. The sample taken for sequencing was blood. Receptor source: a man aged 18 to 29 with Graves' hyperthyroidism.

This clonotype was observed many times. V gene TRBV11-2 combines with J gene TRBJ2-7; maybe TRBD2 (6 bases). CDR1 is SGHAT and CDR2 is FQNNGV in the germline V gene. V dropped 0 bases and J dropped 6 bases, with 21 bases sitting between them. There are 17 residues in the CDR3. As DNA, the CDR3 is TGTGCCAGCAGCTTAGATGTGTTTGGGGTTGGAGGGCTCGAGCAGTACTTC. Translation: CASSLDVFGVGGLEQYF.

This clonotype was recorded at least ten times. This chain connects TRBV7-2 to TRBJ1-1; no definite D call. The CDR3 spans 11 residues. The V end was cut by 5 bases, the J end by 7 bases, with 8 bases between. Looked up from germline, CDR1 is SGHTA and CDR2 is FQGNSA. The CDR3 DNA reads TGTGCCAGCAGCGCCCAAATTGAAGCTTTCTTT. It translates to CASSAQIEAFF.

The table lists this clonotype with many counts. V gene TRBV2 combines with J gene TRBJ2-5; 7 bases match TRBD1. Trimming removed 4 bases from V and 1 base from J; junction bases left unmatched: 3. The CDR3 spans 14 residues. Per the germline V gene, CDR1 is SNHLY and CDR2 is FYNNEI. CDR3 sequence reads: CASSAGTAQETQYF. The DNA of the CDR3 is TGTGCCAGCAGTGCCGGGACAGCCCAAGAGACCCAGTACTTC.

This clonotype showed up many times. The V call is TRBV6-1, the J call TRBJ1-5, with TRBD1 matching 7 bases. The V and J ends lost 5 bases and 6 bases, in that order; junction bases with no gene match: 4. CDR3 length: 13 residues. Germline CDR1 reads MNHNS; CDR2 reads SASEGT. For the CDR3, the DNA is TGTGCCAGCAGTCGACAGGGAAGTCAGCCCCAGCATTTT. Translating it yields CASSRQGSQPQHF.

This clonotype was recorded many times. This chain links TRBV20-1 with TRBJ1-5; TRBD1 might be the D (5 bases). This CDR3 has 17 residues. V lost 1 base to trimming and J lost 0 bases, with 16 bases between them. The V gene's germline CDR1 is DFQATT and CDR2 SNEGSKA (reference sequence). The CDR3 loop is CSARGGTRHYSNQPQHF. CDR3 DNA: TGCAGTGCTAGAGGGGGCACTCGACATTATAGCAATCAGCCCCAGCATTTT.

V usage is TRBV5-4 and J usage is TRBJ2-7, with D perhaps matching TRBD2 (6 bases). This CDR3 is 17 amino acids long. Germline values: CDR1 SGHNT, CDR2 YYREEE (reference sequence). Trimming shortened V by 0 bases and J by 1 base, and 17 bases separated the two germline ends. The CDR3 DNA follows: TGTGCCAGCAGCTTGGTTGGAGGGTTAGGGACTTCCTACGAGCAGTACTTC. Translation gives CASSLVGGLGTSYEQYF.

The chain has TRBV6-1 and TRBJ2-2; 7 nucleotides align to TRBD1. Germline CDR1 and CDR2: MNHNS and SASEGT. This CDR3 region has 16 residues. The trim removed 7 bases at V and 0 bases at J, leaving 8 bases unmatched. CDR3 nucleotides: TGTGCCAGCACAAAAACCGGGACAGCGAACACCGGGGAGCTGTTTTTT. The encoded protein is CASTKTGTANTGELFF.

CDR3 loop: CASSLARDGAKNIQYF. The DNA of the CDR3 is TGTGCCAGCAGCTTGGCCCGGGACGGAGCCAAAAACATTCAGTACTTC. The rearrangement joins TRBV5-6 to TRBJ2-4; TRBD1 or TRBD2 may be the D gene (5 bases each). Trimming took off 0 bases at V and 0 bases at J, with 10 bases between the two ends. Germline V gene data show CDR1 as SGHDT and CDR2 as YYEEEE. This CDR3 is built from 16 residues. Looking up the rest from reference TRBV5-6 and TRBJ2-4 gives the full variable domain: DAGVTQSPTHLIKTRGQQVTLRCSPKSGHDTVSWYQQALGQGPQFIFQYYEEEERQRGNFPDRFSGHQFPNYSSELNVNALLLGDSALYLCASSLARDGAKNIQYFGAGTRLSVL.

Ten or more counts support this clonotype. The chain's CDR3 is CASSSLLEAFF. The CDR3 nucleotides read TGTGCCAGCAGTTCACTTCTGGAAGCTTTCTTT. This sequence joins TRBV12-3 or TRBV12-4 and TRBJ1-1; D is ambiguous. V was trimmed by 4 bases and J by 8 bases, leaving 8 bases between them. CDR3 size: 11 residues.

The gene calls are TRBV12-3 or TRBV12-4 and TRBJ2-7, with D maybe TRBD2 (6 bases). The CDR3 is 13 residues long. The V end lost 1 base, the J end lost 8 bases, and 12 bases lay between the germline ends. The CDR3 nucleotides are TGTGCCAGCAGTTTAGAATCGGGGGTGAAGCAGTACTTC. This encodes CASSLESGVKQYF.

This clonotype was recorded at least ten times. The rearrangement links TRBV6-1 to TRBJ2-7; tentatively, D is TRBD1 (5 bases). V lost 2 bases and J lost 2, with 7 bases in between. The CDR3 runs 13 residues. Germline V gene lookup returns CDR1 MNHNS and CDR2 SASEGT. Here the CDR3 DNA reads TGTGCCAGCAGTGAACTCAGGGCCTACGAGCAGTACTTC. Amino acid sequence: CASSELRAYEQYF.

This clonotype has a count of ten or more. The V call is TRBV12-3 or TRBV12-4, the J call TRBJ1-2; D ambiguous. This CDR3 is built from 15 residues. The V gene lost 2 bases and the J gene lost 0 bases, with 10 bases spanning the gap. This CDR3 is CASSLTPTTNYGYTF. DNA of the CDR3: TGTGCCAGCAGTTTAACACCGACAACTAACTATGGCTACACCTTC.

The rearrangement uses TRBV7-2 and TRBJ2-5; D possibly uses TRBD1 or TRBD2 (5 bases each). The CDR3 contains 15 residues. Germline assignment: CDR1 SGHTA and CDR2 FQGNSA. V lost 4 bases to trimming and J lost 1 base, with 13 bases between them. The CDR3 is CASSSLLGVQETQYF. The CDR3 coding sequence is TGTGCCAGCAGCTCCTTACTGGGGGTCCAAGAGACCCAGTACTTC.

This clonotype was detected many times. This chain uses TRBV2 with TRBJ2-4; D not certain. V was shortened by 8 bases and J by 6 bases, with 8 bases between the two germline ends. This CDR3 is built from 11 residues. Looked up from germline, CDR1 is SNHLY and CDR2 is FYNNEI. The chain's CDR3 is CASGVGNIQYF. The DNA for the CDR3 is TGTGCCAGCGGGGTTGGAAACATTCAGTACTTC.

This clonotype was seen many times. The chain employs TRBV2 and TRBJ1-5, with D possibly TRBD1 on 6 matching bases. The CDR3 extends over 15 amino acids. Trimming removed 5 bases at V and 4 bases at J, with 15 bases between. Germline CDR1 and CDR2: SNHLY and FYNNEI. CDR3 nucleotide sequence: TGTGCCAGCAGTTTGCGGCAGGGGAAAAATCAGCCCCAGCATTTT. Translating it yields CASSLRQGKNQPQHF.

The V and J genes are TRBV5-1 and TRBJ1-5; no reliable D call. Trimming took 4 bases from V and 4 from J, leaving 9 bases between them. CDR3 size: 13 residues. Germline V gene sequence: CDR1 SGHRS, CDR2 YFSETQ. CDR3 sequence: CASSQVRNQPQHF. The CDR3 bases are TGCGCCAGCAGCCAAGTCAGAAATCAGCCCCAGCATTTT.

This clonotype was seen more than once but under ten times. The chain carries TRBV19 and TRBJ2-5; perhaps TRBD1 as D (6 bases). Trimming cost V 4 bases and J 2 bases, with 20 bases left between them. The CDR3 totals 17 residues. Germline CDR1 and CDR2: LNHDA and SQIVND (reference sequence). CDR3 DNA sequence: TGTGCCAGTAGTACCCCCCGGACCCTGAGGGGGCAAGAGACCCAGTACTTC. Translating gives CASSTPRTLRGQETQYF.

The CDR3 DNA is TGTGCCAGCAGTTTATGGAGTGACAATCAGCCCCAGCATTTT. Protein product: CASSLWSDNQPQHF. This chain links TRBV28 with TRBJ1-5; the D is unclear. Trimming took off 0 bases at V and 3 bases at J, with 6 bases between the two ends. The CDR3 runs 14 residues. Germline assignment: CDR1 MDHEN and CDR2 SYDVKM. Full variable domain (rest looked up from reference TRBV28 and TRBJ1-5): DVKVTQSSRYLVKRTGEKVFLECVQDMDHENMFWYRQDPGLGLRLIYFSYDVKMKEKGDIPEGYSVSREKKERFSLILESASTNQTSMYLCASSLWSDNQPQHFGDGTRLSIL.